The 14 T cell receptor beta chains listed next were all sequenced from one sample in a study of T cell repertoires in cytomegalovirus infection. TCRdb used MiXCR to reprocess the reads, holding one entry per CDR3 protein. This table has hundreds of thousands of distinct CDR3 sequences, about 24% appearing once. The sequencing input was CD8+ T cells from PBMCs. These receptors originate from a human donor in good health (CMV status not recorded). Some clones in this sample may be carry-over from other donors' samples.

The chain has TRBV5-1 and TRBJ1-2; D is perhaps TRBD1 (6 bases). This CDR3 spans 12 amino acids. The germline gives CDR1 SGHRS, CDR2 YFSETQ. Trimming shortened V by 6 bases and J by 8 bases, and 14 bases separated the two germline ends. The CDR3 nucleotides read TGCGCCAGCACCAAGGGGGGGCACGGCTACACCTTC. Translated: CASTKGGHGYTF.

This sequence joins TRBV6-5 and TRBJ2-1; 9 bases fit TRBD2. The junction had 9 bases not matched to a gene; V was cut back by 4 bases and J by 8 bases. Germline values: CDR1 MNHEY, CDR2 SVGAGI. This CDR3 is 15 amino acids long. The CDR3 DNA sequence: TGTGCCAGCAGTTTCCTAGCGGGGACGGGGGATGAGCAGTTCTTC. Amino acids: CASSFLAGTGDEQFF.

The J gene is TRBJ1-6, the V gene TRBV28, with D unclear. The length of the CDR3 is 14 residues. Trimming removed 2 bases at V and 10 bases at J, with 12 bases between. Germline V gives CDR1 MDHEN, CDR2 SYDVKM. The CDR3 coding sequence is TGTGCCAGCAGTTTAACACAGATACACTCACCCCTCCACTTT. Encoded protein: CASSLTQIHSPLHF.

V and J are TRBV29-1 and TRBJ2-7; TRBD1 is a possible D gene (6 bases). Germline CDR1 reads SQVTM; CDR2 reads ANQGSEA. Trimming cost V 0 bases and J 0 bases, with 9 bases left between them. This CDR3 is 14 amino acids long. This CDR3 reads CSVEDLRGSYEQYF. CDR3 nucleotide sequence: TGCAGCGTTGAAGACCTCAGGGGCTCCTACGAGCAGTACTTC.

The J gene is TRBJ2-2, the V gene TRBV7-9, with TRBD2 matching 9 bases. Trimming at V came to 2 bases and at J to 10 bases, leaving 14 bases not matched to a gene. The CDR3 has 17 amino acids. CDR1 and CDR2 (germline): SEHNR, FQNEAQ (reference sequence). CDR3 nucleotides: TGTGCCAGCAGCTTACAGCCCCAAATTCTAGCGGGGATGGAGCTGTTTTTT. Translated: CASSLQPQILAGMELFF. Full variable domain (outside the CDR3, taken from reference TRBV7-9 and TRBJ2-2): DTGVSQNPRHKITKRGQNVTFRCDPISEHNRLYWYRQTLGQGPEFLTYFQNEAQLEKSRLLSDRFSAERPKGSFSTLEIQRTEQGDSAMYLCASSLQPQILAGMELFFGEGSRLTVL.

This clonotype was detected ten times or more. The chain recombines TRBV7-6 with TRBJ2-6, with a weak D call TRBD2 (5 bases). The length of the CDR3 is 15 residues. Looked up from germline, CDR1 is SGHVS and CDR2 is FNYEAQ. Between the trimmed V and J ends, which lost 5 bases and 3 bases, there was a span of 11 bases. The CDR3 loop reads CASSPTGFGANVLTF. Written as DNA, the CDR3 is TGTGCCAGCAGCCCTACGGGGTTTGGGGCCAACGTCCTGACTTTC. Supplemented by reference TRBV7-6 and TRBJ2-6, the full variable domain reads GAGVSQSPRYKVTKRGQDVALRCDPISGHVSLYWYRQALGQGPEFLTYFNYEAQQDKSGLPNDRFSAERPEGSISTLTIQRTEQRDSAMYRCASSPTGFGANVLTFGAGSRLTVL.

The sample holds many counts of this clonotype. This chain connects TRBV7-2 to TRBJ1-3; D is uncertain. Germline CDR1 SGHTA, CDR2 FQGNSA. V lost 2 bases and J lost 4, with 9 bases in between. The CDR3 is made up of 14 amino acids. The CDR3 loop reads CASSLSRRGNTIYF. The CDR3 DNA is TGTGCCAGCAGCTTAAGCCGGAGGGGAAACACCATATATTTT.

Only a few counts were recorded for this clonotype. The chain is built from TRBV29-1 and TRBJ2-5; TRBD1 aligns across 10 bases. This CDR3 is built from 16 residues. With V trimmed by 5 bases and J by 4 bases, 13 bases remained unmatched. Germline V CDR1 and CDR2: SQVTM, ANQGSEA. The CDR3 region is CSVWRWTGGKAETQYF. CDR3 coding DNA: TGCAGCGTTTGGCGGTGGACAGGGGGGAAGGCAGAGACCCAGTACTTC.

The rearrangement joins TRBV5-6 to TRBJ2-7; D might be TRBD1 (5 bases). Looked up from germline, CDR1 is SGHDT and CDR2 is YYEEEE. Trimming shortened V by 4 bases and J by 3 bases, and 11 bases separated the two germline ends. The CDR3 sequence is 13 residues long. Here the CDR3 reads CASSPSRGYEQYV. The CDR3 DNA follows: TGTGCCAGCAGCCCCTCAAGGGGCTACGAGCAGTACGTC.

The chain has TRBV20-1 and TRBJ2-7; D is unclear. Germline V gene sequence: CDR1 DFQATT, CDR2 SNEGSKA (reference sequence). V lost 0 bases to trimming and J lost 2 bases, with 11 bases between them. There are 14 residues in the CDR3. For the CDR3, the DNA is TGCAGTGCTAGAGATGTGGCAGCTCCCTACGAGCAGTACGTC. This encodes CSARDVAAPYEQYV.

This chain uses TRBV7-6 with TRBJ2-2, with D uncertain. V was shortened by 5 bases and J by 3 bases, with 16 bases between the two germline ends. In germline, CDR1 is SGHVS, CDR2 FNYEAQ. The CDR3 totals 16 residues. CDR3 sequence (DNA): TGTGCCAGCAGCCCTCTCGATTTCGCGGACACCGGGGAGCTGTTTTTT. It codes for CASSPLDFADTGELFF.

The CDR3 DNA reads as TGTGCCAGCAGTACCCAGTACCAAGAGACCCAGTACTTC. Amino acids: CASSTQYQETQYF. The chain combines TRBV28 with TRBJ2-5, with no clear D. From germline, CDR1 is MDHEN and CDR2 SYDVKM. V was shortened by 5 bases and J by 0 bases, with 7 bases between the two germline ends. This CDR3 has 13 residues.

This clonotype has more than one count but fewer than ten. The rearrangement joins TRBV5-4 to TRBJ2-1; no clear D. With 4 bases removed from V and 9 bases from J, the gap between germline ends came to 11 bases. This CDR3 comprises 12 residues. Germline loops: CDR1 SGHNT, CDR2 YYREEE (reference sequence). CDR3 region: CASSHYTGEQFF. The CDR3 DNA sequence: TGTGCCAGCAGCCACTACACGGGTGAGCAGTTCTTC. Based on the CDR3 plus reference TRBV5-4 and TRBJ2-1, the full variable domain is ETGVTQSPTHLIKTRGQQVTLRCSSQSGHNTVSWYQQALGQGPQFIFQYYREEENGRGNFPPRFSGLQFPNYSSELNVNALELDDSALYLCASSHYTGEQFFGPGTRLTVL.

Many counts were recorded for this clonotype. The chain is built from TRBV20-1 and TRBJ2-1; TRBD1 matches at 12 bases. This CDR3 contains 16 residues. V lost 4 bases, J lost 4 bases, and 8 bases stayed unmatched. Germline values: CDR1 DFQATT, CDR2 SNEGSKA (reference sequence). CDR3 loop: CSAITPGQGAYNEQFF. For the CDR3, the DNA is TGCAGTGCTATAACCCCGGGACAGGGGGCTTACAATGAGCAGTTCTTC.